Below, one T cell receptor (beta chain) is given with its context. This clone was observed a single time. The clone's antigen remains unknown. Qualities for individual bases were not recorded, and no much larger clone is one base off. Using the deep immunoSEQ assay, multiplex PCR amplified TCR CDR3 regions from genomic DNA. For each cell subset, the extracted genomic DNA was distributed evenly across all wells of several immunoSEQ 96-well plates, and each plate served as one replicate. For sorted subsets, each replicate PCR was loaded with 200 ng genomic DNA, equivalent to some 31,000 T cell genomes. The purified libraries were quantified using a Qubit 3.0 fluorometer, sized with a Bioanalyzer 2100, and then quantified again using the KAPA Library Quantification kit. Every immunoSEQ 96-well plate was sequenced on a dedicated single-read 150-cycle Illumina NextSeq 550 flow cell. The published analysis was carried out like this. Because the immunoSEQ output held only junctional sequences and lacked quality scores, the filtering could not match the filtering applied to full-length reads. To assign V/J genes and CDR3, sequences were annotated using PyIR, a Python wrapper for IgBLAST v1.9, with IMGT germline references. Reads were filtered out if the reads had weak V/J assignments (E-value above 1e-6), no CDR3, stop codons, out-of-frame junctions, or ambiguous translated residues. V3J clonotypes were defined as sequences sharing the same inferred V gene, J gene, and CDR3 amino acid sequence. To compute the percentage overlap between repertoires, the number of shared unique clonotypes was divided by the size of the smaller repertoire. Three approaches were used to assess repertoire richness: RTK rarefaction, the Chao1 estimator, and Recon v2.1 estimates of unobserved clonotypes. OLGA was used to compute generation probabilities for all TCRbeta clonotypes that the gDNA method yielded from a handful of donors. TCRdb obtained this table from immuneACCESS and retained in-frame rearrangements with V and J assigned. These tables miss some clones; where compared with another copy, unresolved V genes account for less than half of the shortfall, and the remainder is unexplained. Clonal size and the V and J genes are those of that table, whereas D and trimming came from the DNA. This sample holds about a million clones; around 80% were observed only once. The ten biggest clones cover about 1.5% of the sample.

The data are from a study of shared clonotypes between healthy human individuals (dated by TCRdb to 2018 to 2020). Looking at the study overall: The cohort included a few men and a couple of women between 18 and 49 years of age. To increase sequencing depth and limit assay-specific biases, TCR repertoire library preparation and sequencing were carried out by different laboratories using diverse techniques. For each donor, three plates each were used for CD4 naive and CD4 memory, two plates were used for CD8 naive, and one plate was used for CD8 memory. Between about 0.85 and 9.5 billion PBMCs per donor were obtained by leukapheresis. To estimate repertoire size and how much clonotype sharing occurs between individuals, the study deeply sequenced the blood TCR repertoires of several healthy adults.

Results the study describes overall, beyond this receptor: Pairwise subsampling indicated that sequencing depth was expected to affect the degree of clonotype sharing among donors. Incomplete sequencing was indicated by rarefaction of sorted-subset datasets, despite the large sequencing depth. Larger estimated clonotype richness was generally found for naive subsets than for memory subsets. Sampling was limited to blood, and TCR repertoires in tissue likely differ from TCR repertoires in blood. Because the study included only a small number of donors, the genetic and exposure-history diversity represented was limited. Around 5% of naive CD4, 3.5% of naive CD8, approximately 2% of memory CD4, and less than 0.45% of memory CD8 clonotypes were shared across a few donors. Higher generation probabilities were observed for clonotypes shared by all four sorted-subset donors than for non-shared clonotypes.

The V end loses 0 bases and the J end loses 1 base, and a stretch of 7 bases separates them. Taken from cysteine to phenylalanine, the CDR3 has 15 residues. The CDR3 DNA has 45 bases and is translated from base 1. From the germline V gene, CDR1 is MNHEY and CDR2 is SVGAGI. Healthy HIV-negative adults with no recently reported acute infections or vaccinations were included as donors. Every donor was a Caucasian adult residing in Nashville, Tennessee, USA. Magnetic negative selection was used to enrich CD4+ T cells, after which naive cells were positively selected on CD45RA and the negative fraction became the memory subset. After blood collection by leukapheresis, PBMCs were isolated using Ficoll-Histopaque density gradient centrifugation and then cryopreserved in the vapor phase of liquid nitrogen. Purity and quantity of every magnetically sorted T cell population were checked by analytical flow cytometry. Genomic DNA was isolated from each sorted fraction and quantified by UV absorbance on a Nanodrop 2000c.

The TCR was taken from a man between 18 and 29 years old in good health. Material: memory CD4+ T cells sorted from blood. The cell subset or site label for this specimen denotes: CD45RA-negative fraction. The chain is encoded by TRBV6-5 joined to TRBJ1-3, with TRBD1 perhaps the D gene, on 5 matching bases. The CDR3 reads as follows: CASSYSGQSGNTIYF. In nucleotides, the sequence is TGTGCCAGCAGTTACTCCGGACAATCTGGAAACACCATATATTTT.